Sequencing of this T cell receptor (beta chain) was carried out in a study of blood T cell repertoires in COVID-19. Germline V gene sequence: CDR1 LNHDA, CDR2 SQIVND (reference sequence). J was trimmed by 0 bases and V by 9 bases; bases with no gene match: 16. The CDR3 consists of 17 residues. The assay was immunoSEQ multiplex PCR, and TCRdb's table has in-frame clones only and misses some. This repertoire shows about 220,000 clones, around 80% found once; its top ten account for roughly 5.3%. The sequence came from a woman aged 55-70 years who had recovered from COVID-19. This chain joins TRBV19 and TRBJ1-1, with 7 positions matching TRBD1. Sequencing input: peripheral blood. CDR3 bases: TGTGCCAGAGAAACCTTACGGGCGGGGACAGTGAACACTGAAGCTTTCTTT. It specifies CARETLRAGTVNTEAFF.